The rows below give T cell receptor beta chains drawn from one sample of a study of tumor-infiltrating lymphocytes in primary liver carcinoma. MiXCR, run by TCRdb on the multiplex PCR reads, gives a single entry per CDR3 protein. In the table there are almost 200,000 distinct CDR3 sequences, roughly 61% of which are singletons. Input material: peripheral blood. The receptors come from a woman aged 60 to 75 with primary liver carcinoma and hepatitis B virus infection. The CDR3 runs from the conserved cysteine through the conserved F or W. The order of the fields is V gene, J gene, clone size, D gene, CDR3 DNA, CDR3 protein. D genes are given only for firm matches. A clone size is listed for some rows: how often the clone was seen (once, few, many), or a class if it is expanded.

>TRBV10-2|TRBJ2-7|few|TRBD2
TGCGCCAGCGCAGGGACTAGCGGGACCTACGAGCAGTACTTC
CASAGTSGTYEQYF
>TRBV11-2|TRBJ1-3|.|.
TGTACCAGCAGCACTACAGGCTCTGGGAACACCATATATTTT
CTSSTTGSGNTIYF
>TRBV6-1|TRBJ1-2|once|.
TGTGCCAGCAGGCATAACCTAGGACGGGGGATGGTTTTTGATGGCTACACCTTC
CASRHNLGRGMVFDGYTF
>TRBV6-1|TRBJ1-1|many|TRBD1
TGTGCCAGCAGTTCCCCTACAGGGGGCTTCAACACTGAAGCTTTCTTT
CASSSPTGGFNTEAFF
>TRBV5-6|TRBJ2-5|many|TRBD1
TGTGCCAGCAGCTTGGGACAGGGAGAGGTAGAGACCCAGTACTTC
CASSLGQGEVETQYF
>TRBV11-2|TRBJ2-7|.|TRBD1
TGTGCCAGCAGTTTAGAAAGGGGACAGGGCTACGAGCAGTACTTC
CASSLERGQGYEQYF
>TRBV6-6|TRBJ1-2|once|.
TGTGTCAGCAGTTACTACCTGGGCTACACCTTC
CVSSYYLGYTF
>TRBV4-1|TRBJ2-7|once|TRBD1
TGCGCCAGCATCCAAGGTGCGGGACAGGGGGACTACGAGAAGTACTTC
CASIQGAGQGDYEKYF
>TRBV7-9|TRBJ2-3|.|TRBD2
TGTGTCAGCAGCACTGGACTAGCGCGCACAGATACGCAGTATTTT
CVSSTGLARTDTQYF
>TRBV11-2|TRBJ2-3|.|.
TGTGCGGGCAGCTTAGATAGAATAGATACGCAGTATTTT
CAGSLDRIDTQYF
>TRBV11-2|TRBJ1-1|medium-sized|.
TGTGCCAGCAGCTTAGATCTTTGGGCCACGAACACTGAAGCTTTCTTT
CASSLDLWATNTEAFF
>TRBV7-9|TRBJ1-6|few|TRBD1
TGTGCCAGCAGCTCGGGACAGGGATATAATTCACCCCTCCACTTT
CASSSGQGYNSPLHF
>TRBV11-2|TRBJ2-2|medium-sized|.
TGTGCCAGCAGCTTTAGCGGAATGAACACCGGGGAGCTGTTTTTT
CASSFSGMNTGELFF
>TRBV5-6|TRBJ1-5|once|.
TGTGGCAGCAGCACGGGGCGAGATCAGCCCCAGCAGTTT
CGSSTGRDQPQQF
>TRBV7-9|TRBJ2-1|.|.
TGTGCCTGCTCCGGGTTGAGTCTAGTCCTCTACAATGAGCAGTTCTTC
CACSGLSLVLYNEQFF
>TRBV20-1|TRBJ2-3|few|.
TGCAGTGCTGCCCAACCGGGTAGCACAGATACGCAGTATTTT
CSAAQPGSTDTQYF
>TRBV7-9|TRBJ2-4|.|TRBD1
TGTGCCAGCAGCTTCACGACCAGGGGGCGCGGAAACATTCAGTACTTC
CASSFTTRGRGNIQYF
>TRBV4-1|TRBJ2-1|many|.
TGCGCCAGCAGCCAAGTAAAACGGGATGAGCAGTTCTTC
CASSQVKRDEQFF
>TRBV6-2/TRBV6-3|TRBJ2-7|.|.
TGTGCCAGCAGCTACTCGGAGGGGGTAGTGGCCGAGCAGTACTTC
CASSYSEGVVAEQYF
>TRBV5-1|TRBJ2-1|.|.
TGCACCAGCAGCTTGGGTGGACAGTACAATGAGCAGTTCTTC
CTSSLGGQYNEQFF
>TRBV2|TRBJ2-1|.|.
TGTGCCAGCAGTGTGGTCCAAAGCGGTGAGCAGTTCTTC
CASSVVQSGEQFF
>TRBV6-5|TRBJ2-1|.|TRBD2
TGTGCCAGCAGTTACTCGTGTCTAGCGGGCCACAATAAGCAGTTCTTC
CASSYSCLAGHNKQFF
>TRBV11-2|TRBJ2-7|.|.
TGTGCCAGCAGCTTAAACAGCCGTACATCCTACGAGCAGTACTTC
CASSLNSRTSYEQYF
>TRBV28|TRBJ2-2|.|.
TGTGCCAGGAGTTTAGGGACACCGAACACCGGGGAGCTGTTTTTT
CARSLGTPNTGELFF
>TRBV5-1|TRBJ2-1|.|TRBD2
TGCGCCAGCAGCTTGGGCGGGAGAGGAGTTGAGCAGTTCTTC
CASSLGGRGVEQFF
>TRBV13|TRBJ1-2|few|.
TGTGCCAGCAGCTCTCCCCGGGCGAGGGACTATGGCTACACCTTC
CASSSPRARDYGYTF
>TRBV10-3|TRBJ2-7|few|TRBD2
TGTGCCATCAGTGAGAACCACCGGGGACTAGCGGACTCCTACGAGCAGTACTTC
CAISENHRGLADSYEQYF
>TRBV12-3/TRBV12-4|TRBJ1-1|.|.
TGTGTCAACAGTTTTACAAGGCTGGCGTCTGAAGCTTTCTTT
CVNSFTRLASEAFF
>TRBV11-2|TRBJ2-7|.|TRBD2
TGTGCCAACAGCCCCCCTAGCGGTGTCTACGAACAGTACTTC
CANSPPSGVYEQYF
>TRBV4-1|TRBJ2-6|few|TRBD1
TGCGCCAGCAGCCAAGTCCCCTTCATGACAGGGAAGTATAACTCTGGGGCCAACGTCCTGACTTTC
CASSQVPFMTGKYNSGANVLTF
>TRBV12-3/TRBV12-4|TRBJ2-1|many|TRBD2
TGTGCCAGCAGTGGAAACAGGGAGGCGGGAGGCCATAAGTACAATGAGCAGTTCTTC
CASSGNREAGGHKYNEQFF
>TRBV12-3/TRBV12-4|TRBJ2-3|few|.
TGTGCCAGCAGCGACAATGGCGCAGATACGCAGTATTTT
CASSDNGADTQYF